This T cell receptor beta chain was observed in a study of blood T cell repertoires in COVID-19. Study overall: Both acute and convalescent COVID-19 samples were obtained from the United States, Italy and Spain. The analysed material was cDNA or gDNA that came from T cells, B-cell-depleted T cells, or PBMCs.

Per the study methods: The authors estimated nucleated cell counts from reference gene primer amplification. The table came from immunoSEQ multiplex PCR; TCRdb's copy has only in-frame clones and leaves some out. V, J and clone size reflect that table, while D and trimming were determined from the DNA. The sample holds about 74,000 clones, over 85% seen once. The origin of this receptor is a human donor in a cohort sampled during active COVID-19. The sequenced sample was peripheral blood.

The chain's CDR3 is CASSRLGREQYF. The CDR3 region has the DNA TGTGCCAGCAGCCGACTAGGGAGGGAGCAGTACTTC. The chain carries TRBV14 and TRBJ2-7; perhaps TRBD2 as D (6 bases). Per the germline V gene, CDR1 is SGHDN and CDR2 is FVKESK. V lost 4 bases to trimming and J lost 7 bases, with 11 bases between them. CDR3 length: 12 amino acids. The full variable domain, its missing parts supplied by reference TRBV14 and TRBJ2-7, is EAGVTQFPSHSVIEKGQTVTLRCDPISGHDNLYWYRRVMGKEIKFLLHFVKESKQDESGMPNNRFLAERTGGTYSTLKVQPAELEDSGVYFCASSRLGREQYFGPGTRLTVT.